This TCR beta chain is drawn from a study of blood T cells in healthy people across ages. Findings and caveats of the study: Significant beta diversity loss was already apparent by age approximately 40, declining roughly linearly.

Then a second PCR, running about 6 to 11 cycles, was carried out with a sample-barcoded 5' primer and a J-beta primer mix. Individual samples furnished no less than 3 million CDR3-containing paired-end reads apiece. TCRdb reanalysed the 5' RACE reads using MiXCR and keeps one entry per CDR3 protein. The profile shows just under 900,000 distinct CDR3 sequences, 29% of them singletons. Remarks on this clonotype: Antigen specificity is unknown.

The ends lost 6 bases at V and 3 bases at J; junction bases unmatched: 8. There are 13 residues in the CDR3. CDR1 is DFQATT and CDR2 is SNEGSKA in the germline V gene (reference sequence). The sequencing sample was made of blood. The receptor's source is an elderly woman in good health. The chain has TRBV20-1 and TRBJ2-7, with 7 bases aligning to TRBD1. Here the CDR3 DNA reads TGCAGTGCCGTCGGACAGGCGAACTACGAGCAGTACTTC. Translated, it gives CSAVGQANYEQYF.